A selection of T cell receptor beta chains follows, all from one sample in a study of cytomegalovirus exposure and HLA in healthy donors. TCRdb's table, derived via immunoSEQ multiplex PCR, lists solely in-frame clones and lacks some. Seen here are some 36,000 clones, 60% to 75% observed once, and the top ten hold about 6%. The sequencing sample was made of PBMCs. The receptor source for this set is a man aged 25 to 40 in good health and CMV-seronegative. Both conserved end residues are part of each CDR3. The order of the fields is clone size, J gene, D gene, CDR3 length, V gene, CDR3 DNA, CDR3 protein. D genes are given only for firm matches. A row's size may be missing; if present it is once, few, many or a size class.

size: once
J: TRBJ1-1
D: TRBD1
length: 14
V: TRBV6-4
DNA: TGTGCCAGCAGTCCAGGGGGTGAGAACACTGAAGCTTTCTTT
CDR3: CASSPGGENTEAFF

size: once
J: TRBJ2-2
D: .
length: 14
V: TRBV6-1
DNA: TGTGCCAGCATCCCCCTCCTTAACACCGGGGAGCTGTTTTTT
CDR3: CASIPLLNTGELFF

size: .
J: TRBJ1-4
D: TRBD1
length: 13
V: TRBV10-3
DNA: TGTGCCATCAGTGCGGACAGGGAGGAAAAACTGTTTTTT
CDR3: CAISADREEKLFF

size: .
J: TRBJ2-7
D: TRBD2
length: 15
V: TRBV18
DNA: TGTGCCAGCTCCGTGACTAGCGGGGGAACCTACGAGCAGTACTTC
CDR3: CASSVTSGGTYEQYF

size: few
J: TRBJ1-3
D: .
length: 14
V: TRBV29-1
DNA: TGCAGCGCCAATATACAGGGCTCTAGAAACACCATATATTTT
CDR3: CSANIQGSRNTIYF

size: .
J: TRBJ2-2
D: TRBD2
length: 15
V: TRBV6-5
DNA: TGTGCCAGCGGGGGACTAGCGGGATTAAACGGGGAGCTGTTTTTT
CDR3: CASGGLAGLNGELFF

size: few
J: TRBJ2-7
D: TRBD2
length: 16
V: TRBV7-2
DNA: TGTGCCAGCAGCTCCCCCGGGGGACTAGGTTTCTACGAGCAGTACTTC
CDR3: CASSSPGGLGFYEQYF

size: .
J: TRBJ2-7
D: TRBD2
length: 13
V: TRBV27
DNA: TGTGCCAGCAGTTACCGGGGGGACTACGAGCAGTACTTC
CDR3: CASSYRGDYEQYF

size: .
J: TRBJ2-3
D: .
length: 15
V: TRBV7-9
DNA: TGTGCCAGTGACGCTGGGGGGAGCCCCACAGATACGCAGTATTTT
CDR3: CASDAGGSPTDTQYF

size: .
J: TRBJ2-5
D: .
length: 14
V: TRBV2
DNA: TGTGCCAGCCTCCAGGGGATAGTCCAAGAGACCCAGTACTTC
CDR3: CASLQGIVQETQYF

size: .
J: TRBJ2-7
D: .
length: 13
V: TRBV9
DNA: TGTGCCAGCAGTAGGACGGGGGCCTACGAGCAGTACTTC
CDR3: CASSRTGAYEQYF

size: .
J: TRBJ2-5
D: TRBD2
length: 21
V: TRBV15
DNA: TGTGCCACCAGCAGTGGTGGGCAGGGACTAGCGGGAGGGCCGGTGGGAGAGACCCAGTACTTC
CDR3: CATSSGGQGLAGGPVGETQYF

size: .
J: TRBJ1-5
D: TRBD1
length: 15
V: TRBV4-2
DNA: TGTGCCAGCAGCCAGGGGGGACAGGGCAATCAGCCCCAGCATTTT
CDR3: CASSQGGQGNQPQHF

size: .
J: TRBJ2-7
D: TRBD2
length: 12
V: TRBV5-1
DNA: TGCGCCAGCAGCTTCGGGACTAGCGAGGCGTACTTC
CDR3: CASSFGTSEAYF

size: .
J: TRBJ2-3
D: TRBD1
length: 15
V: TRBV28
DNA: TGTGCCAGCAGTTCCCCGGGACAGTCCTCAGATACGCAGTATTTT
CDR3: CASSSPGQSSDTQYF

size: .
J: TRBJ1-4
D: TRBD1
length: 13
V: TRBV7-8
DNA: TGTGCCAGCCGTCAGGGGGCTAATGAAAAACTGTTTTTT
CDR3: CASRQGANEKLFF

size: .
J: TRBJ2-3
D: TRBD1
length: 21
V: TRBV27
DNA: TGTGCCAGCAGTTTAAATCCTCCGGGACAGGGGTCCCCTACTAGCACAGATACGCAGTATTTT
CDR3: CASSLNPPGQGSPTSTDTQYF

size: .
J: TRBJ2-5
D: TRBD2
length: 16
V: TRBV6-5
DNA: TGTGCCAGCAGTTACTCTCGCGCGGGGGGTGGGGAGACCCAGTACTTC
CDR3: CASSYSRAGGGETQYF

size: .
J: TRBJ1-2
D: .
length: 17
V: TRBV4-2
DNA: TGTGCCAGCAGCCAAGAAAGGGTACAGGGTTATCTGGTTGGCTACACCTTC
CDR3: CASSQERVQGYLVGYTF

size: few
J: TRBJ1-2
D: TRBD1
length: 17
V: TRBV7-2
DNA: TGTGCCAGCAGTCTGCAGCCGGGCGCACAGGGGGCAGAAGGCTACACCTTC
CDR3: CASSLQPGAQGAEGYTF

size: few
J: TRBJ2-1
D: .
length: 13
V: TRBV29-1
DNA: TGCAGCGTTGGTGCGGGAGAAGGGGGTGAGCAGTTCTTC
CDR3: CSVGAGEGGEQFF

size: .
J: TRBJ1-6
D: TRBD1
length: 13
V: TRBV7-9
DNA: TGTGCCAGCAGCTTTACAGGGGAGGCTCCCCTCCACTTT
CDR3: CASSFTGEAPLHF

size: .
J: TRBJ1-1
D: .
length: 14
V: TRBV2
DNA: TGTGCCAGCAGTGACGGAGCGGGGAACACTGAAGCTTTCTTT
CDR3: CASSDGAGNTEAFF

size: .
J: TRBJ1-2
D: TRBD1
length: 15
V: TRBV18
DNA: TGTGCCAGCTCACCAACGGACAGGGTAGACTATGGCTACACCTTC
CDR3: CASSPTDRVDYGYTF

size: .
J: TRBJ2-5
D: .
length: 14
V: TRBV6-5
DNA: TGTGCCAGCAGTTACGGTGCGGGGTTTGAGACCCAGTACTTC
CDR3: CASSYGAGFETQYF

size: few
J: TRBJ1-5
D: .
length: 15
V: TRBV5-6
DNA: TGTGCCAGCAGCTTGTGGCTCGTTGGCAATCAGCCCCAGCATTTT
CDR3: CASSLWLVGNQPQHF

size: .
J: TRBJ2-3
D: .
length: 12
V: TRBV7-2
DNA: TGTGCCAGCAGCTTTGAAGGAGGTACGCAGTATTTT
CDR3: CASSFEGGTQYF

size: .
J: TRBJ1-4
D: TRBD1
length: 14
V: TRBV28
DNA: TGTGCCAGCAGCAACAGGGGGCGAAATGAAAAACTGTTTTTT
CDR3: CASSNRGRNEKLFF

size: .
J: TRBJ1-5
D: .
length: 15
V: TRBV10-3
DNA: TGTGCCATCAAAGGGGAGGACGGAGGCAATCAGCCCCAGCATTTT
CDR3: CAIKGEDGGNQPQHF

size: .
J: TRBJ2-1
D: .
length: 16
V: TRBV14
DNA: TGTGCCAGCAGCCAAGAAACGGGTGATTCCTACAATGAGCAGTTCTTC
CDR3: CASSQETGDSYNEQFF

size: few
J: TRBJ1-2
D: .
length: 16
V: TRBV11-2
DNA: TGTGCCAGCAGCTTCCACCCAGGGGAAGGGTCTAGCGGCTACACCTTC
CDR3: CASSFHPGEGSSGYTF

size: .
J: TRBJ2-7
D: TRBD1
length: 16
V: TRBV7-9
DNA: TGTGCCAGCAGCTTAGTGCCCACAGGGGAGTCCTACGAGCAGTACTTC
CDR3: CASSLVPTGESYEQYF

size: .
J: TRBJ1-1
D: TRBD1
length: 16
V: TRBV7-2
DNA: TGTGCCAGCAGCTTCAACAGGGGGCGGAGGAGAACTGAAGCTTTCTTT
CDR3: CASSFNRGRRRTEAFF

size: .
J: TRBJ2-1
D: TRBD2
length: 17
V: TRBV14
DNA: TGTGCCAGCAGCCAGCCCAGTGGACTAGCGGGGGACAATGAGCAGTTCTTC
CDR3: CASSQPSGLAGDNEQFF

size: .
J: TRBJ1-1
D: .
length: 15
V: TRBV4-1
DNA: TGCGCCAGCAGCCAAGTTGGCAGACTAAACACTGAAGCTTTCTTT
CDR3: CASSQVGRLNTEAFF

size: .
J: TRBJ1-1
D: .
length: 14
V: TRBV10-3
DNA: TGTGCCATCAGCGCGGGGAACCTGAACACTGAAGCTTTCTTT
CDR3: CAISAGNLNTEAFF

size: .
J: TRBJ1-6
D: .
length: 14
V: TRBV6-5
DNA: TGTGCCAGCAGATATCTTAGTTCAACTTCACCCCTCCACTTT
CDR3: CASRYLSSTSPLHF

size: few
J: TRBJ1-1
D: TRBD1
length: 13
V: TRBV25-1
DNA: TGTGCCAGCAGTTTACGACAGGGGACTGAAGCTTTCTTT
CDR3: CASSLRQGTEAFF

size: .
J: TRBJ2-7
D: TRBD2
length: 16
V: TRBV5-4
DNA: TGTGCCAGCAGCTCGGGACTAGCGGGGGACCCCTACGAGCAGTACTTC
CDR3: CASSSGLAGDPYEQYF

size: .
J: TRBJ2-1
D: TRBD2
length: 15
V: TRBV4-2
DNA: TGTGCCAGCAGCCAAGGACTAGCGGGATATTCTGAGCAGTTCTTC
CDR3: CASSQGLAGYSEQFF

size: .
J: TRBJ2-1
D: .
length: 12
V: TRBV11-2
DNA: TGTGCCAGCAGCTTTTTGGGCCATGAGCAGTTCTTC
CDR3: CASSFLGHEQFF

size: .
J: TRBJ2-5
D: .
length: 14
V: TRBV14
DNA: TGTGCCAGCAGCGACTTTTTTCAACAAGGGACCCAGTACTTC
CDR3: CASSDFFQQGTQYF

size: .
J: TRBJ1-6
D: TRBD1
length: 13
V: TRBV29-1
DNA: TGCAGCGTTTTCGACAGGGACGATTCACCCCTCCACTTT
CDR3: CSVFDRDDSPLHF

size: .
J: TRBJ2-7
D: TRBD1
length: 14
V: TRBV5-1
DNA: TGCGCCAGCAGCTTGTGGGACAGGCGCTACGAGCAGTACTTC
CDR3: CASSLWDRRYEQYF

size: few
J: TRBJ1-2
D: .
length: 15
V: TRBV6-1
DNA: TGTGCCAGCAGTGAAGGAATTGTGAGTTACTATGGCTACACCTTC
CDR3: CASSEGIVSYYGYTF

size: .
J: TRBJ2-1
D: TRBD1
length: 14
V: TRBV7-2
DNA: TGTGCCAGCCAGCCGGGACAGGCCTACAATGAGCAGTTCTTC
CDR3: CASQPGQAYNEQFF

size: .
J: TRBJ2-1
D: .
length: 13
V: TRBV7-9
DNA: TGTGCCAGCAGCTTAGGGGCCAGCAATGAGCAGTTCTTC
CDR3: CASSLGASNEQFF

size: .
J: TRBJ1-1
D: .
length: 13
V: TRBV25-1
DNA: TGTGCCAGCAGTGATCCAGGGAGGAGAGACGCTTTCTTT
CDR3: CASSDPGRRDAFF

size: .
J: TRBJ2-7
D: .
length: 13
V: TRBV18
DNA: TGTGCCAGCTCACAGGGGCTTTCCTACGAGCAGTACTTC
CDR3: CASSQGLSYEQYF

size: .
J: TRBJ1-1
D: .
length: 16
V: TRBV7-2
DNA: TGTGCCAGCAGCCCCCCTTTACAGGGACCGAACACTGAAGCTTTCTTT
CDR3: CASSPPLQGPNTEAFF

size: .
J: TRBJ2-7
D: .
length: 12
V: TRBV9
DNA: TGTGCCAGCAGTCTATCCGATTACGAGCAGTACTTC
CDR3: CASSLSDYEQYF

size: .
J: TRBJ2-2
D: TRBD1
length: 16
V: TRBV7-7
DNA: TGTGCTAGCAGCTTAGCGACAGGGGGAAGGACCGGGGAGCTGTTTTTT
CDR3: CASSLATGGRTGELFF

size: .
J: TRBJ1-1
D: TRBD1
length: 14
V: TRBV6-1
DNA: TGTGCCAGCAGTGCCCAGGGGGCGGCCACTGAAGCTTTCTTT
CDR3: CASSAQGAATEAFF

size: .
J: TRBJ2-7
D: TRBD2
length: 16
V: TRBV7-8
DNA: TGTGCCAGCAGCGACCGGGACTATAATCCCTTTGGCGAGCAGTACTTC
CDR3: CASSDRDYNPFGEQYF

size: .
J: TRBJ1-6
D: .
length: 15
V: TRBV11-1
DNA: TGTGCCAGCAGCCAGGGCCGGACAGAGAATTCACCCCTCCACTTT
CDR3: CASSQGRTENSPLHF